This is a list of T cell receptor beta chains from one sample in a study of beta chain features in type 1 diabetes. Clones were sequenced by immunoSEQ multiplex PCR, and TCRdb holds only the in-frame ones, with some missing. The table shows more than 550,000 clones, with 11% to 15% occurring only once. Sequencing was done on a sample of naive CD4+ T cells from blood. All receptors derive from a man between 18 and 35 years old with type 1 diabetes. Each CDR3 is given with its conserved first and last residue. D genes are given only for firm matches. Size is omitted from some rows. Given values are once, few, many or a class for expanded clones.

j_gene: TRBJ2-3; v_gene: TRBV29-1; d_gene: -; abundance: -; CDR3nt: TGCAGCGTTGGGACGGATACGCAGTATTTT; CDR3aa: CSVGTDTQYF
j_gene: TRBJ2-3; v_gene: TRBV7-9; d_gene: -; abundance: few; CDR3nt: TGTGCCAGCAGCGCTATGGGGGCCGATACGCAGTATTTT; CDR3aa: CASSAMGADTQYF
j_gene: TRBJ2-1; v_gene: TRBV4-3; d_gene: TRBD1; abundance: few; CDR3nt: TGCGCCAGCAGCCAGGGACAGGGACGATACAATGAGCAGTTCTTC; CDR3aa: CASSQGQGRYNEQFF
j_gene: TRBJ1-5; v_gene: TRBV27; d_gene: TRBD1; abundance: -; CDR3nt: TGTGCCAGCAGGCTACAGGGGTCGGGAAATCAGCCCCAGCATTTT; CDR3aa: CASRLQGSGNQPQHF
j_gene: TRBJ2-5; v_gene: TRBV27; d_gene: -; abundance: -; CDR3nt: TGTGCCAGCGGCAACCTTGAGGGCCCCCAAGAGACCCAGTACTTC; CDR3aa: CASGNLEGPQETQYF
j_gene: TRBJ2-5; v_gene: TRBV30; d_gene: TRBD2; abundance: -; CDR3nt: TGTGCTTGGGGGTCAGCGGGAGGGTTCCAAGAGACCCAGTACTTC; CDR3aa: CAWGSAGGFQETQYF
j_gene: TRBJ2-2; v_gene: TRBV5-1; d_gene: -; abundance: -; CDR3nt: TGCGCCAGCAACGACTTATCGGTTACCGGGGAGCTGTTTTTT; CDR3aa: CASNDLSVTGELFF
j_gene: TRBJ2-2; v_gene: TRBV30; d_gene: -; abundance: few; CDR3nt: TGTGCCTGGACCCCTGGGACCGGGGAGCTGTTTTTT; CDR3aa: CAWTPGTGELFF
j_gene: TRBJ2-7; v_gene: TRBV4-1; d_gene: -; abundance: few; CDR3nt: TGCGCCAGCAGCCAAGTTTTAGGACAGCTCTACGAGCAGTACTTC; CDR3aa: CASSQVLGQLYEQYF
j_gene: TRBJ2-2; v_gene: TRBV5-4; d_gene: TRBD1; abundance: -; CDR3nt: TGTGCCAGCAGCCGAAGCAGGGGGTCGGGCACCGGGGAGCTGTTTTTT; CDR3aa: CASSRSRGSGTGELFF
j_gene: TRBJ2-3; v_gene: TRBV18; d_gene: -; abundance: few; CDR3nt: TGTGCCAGCTCACCACTAAGCACAGATACGCAGTATTTT; CDR3aa: CASSPLSTDTQYF
j_gene: TRBJ1-1; v_gene: TRBV15; d_gene: -; abundance: -; CDR3nt: TGTGCCACCAGCAGAGATTTGGGAGGCACTGAAGCTTTCTTT; CDR3aa: CATSRDLGGTEAFF
j_gene: TRBJ2-5; v_gene: TRBV1; d_gene: -; abundance: -; CDR3nt: TGCACCAGCAGCCAAGAAGAAGAGACCCAGTACTTC; CDR3aa: CTSSQEEETQYF
j_gene: TRBJ2-3; v_gene: TRBV9; d_gene: -; abundance: few; CDR3nt: TGTGCCAGCAGCGTCGACGCCTTAGATACGCAGTATTTT; CDR3aa: CASSVDALDTQYF
j_gene: TRBJ1-2; v_gene: TRBV5-1; d_gene: -; abundance: few; CDR3nt: TGCGCCAGCAGCTTGGACGGCAGCCAGTATTATGGCTACACCTTC; CDR3aa: CASSLDGSQYYGYTF
j_gene: TRBJ2-7; v_gene: TRBV9; d_gene: TRBD2; abundance: -; CDR3nt: TGTGCCAGCAGCGTGGGGTGGTTGGGACTAGCGGAATCCTACGAGCAGTACTTC; CDR3aa: CASSVGWLGLAESYEQYF
j_gene: TRBJ2-1; v_gene: TRBV6-1; d_gene: -; abundance: few; CDR3nt: TGTGCCAGCAGTGAGGACAGATACAATGAGCAGTTCTTC; CDR3aa: CASSEDRYNEQFF
j_gene: TRBJ1-3; v_gene: TRBV19; d_gene: TRBD1; abundance: -; CDR3nt: TGTGCCAGTTCCGGAACCGACAGGGCTGGAAACACCATATATTTT; CDR3aa: CASSGTDRAGNTIYF
j_gene: TRBJ2-5; v_gene: TRBV11-1; d_gene: -; abundance: -; CDR3nt: TGTGCCAGCAGCTTCGTGCGGAAGGCCCCCGGCGAGACCCAGTACTTC; CDR3aa: CASSFVRKAPGETQYF
j_gene: TRBJ2-3; v_gene: TRBV7-2; d_gene: -; abundance: -; CDR3nt: TGTGCCAGCAGCTTACGGGTAGCGGTTACTAGCACAGATACGCAGTATTTT; CDR3aa: CASSLRVAVTSTDTQYF
j_gene: TRBJ2-2; v_gene: TRBV4-3; d_gene: TRBD1; abundance: few; CDR3nt: TGCGCCAGCAGCCAAGCCCCCGGGACAGGGTTTGGGGACACCGGGGAGCTGTTTTTT; CDR3aa: CASSQAPGTGFGDTGELFF
j_gene: TRBJ2-3; v_gene: TRBV29-1; d_gene: -; abundance: few; CDR3nt: TGCAGCGCTAGGACAGCCTCAACAGATACGCAGTATTTT; CDR3aa: CSARTASTDTQYF
j_gene: TRBJ2-1; v_gene: TRBV11-3; d_gene: -; abundance: few; CDR3nt: TGTGCCAGCAGCTTAGGGCAGGGCCGAAAAAATGAGCAGTTCTTC; CDR3aa: CASSLGQGRKNEQFF
j_gene: TRBJ2-7; v_gene: TRBV30; d_gene: -; abundance: few; CDR3nt: TGTGCCTGGGGGTCCTACGAGCAGTACTTC; CDR3aa: CAWGSYEQYF
j_gene: TRBJ2-7; v_gene: TRBV30; d_gene: -; abundance: -; CDR3nt: TGTGCCTGGAGTGTAGGAGGCGCAGGAGTCTACGAGCAGTACTTC; CDR3aa: CAWSVGGAGVYEQYF
j_gene: TRBJ2-2; v_gene: TRBV14; d_gene: -; abundance: -; CDR3nt: TGTGCCAGCAGCCCTCAAATCAGGGTTACCGGGGAGCTGTTTTTT; CDR3aa: CASSPQIRVTGELFF
j_gene: TRBJ2-1; v_gene: TRBV5-4; d_gene: -; abundance: few; CDR3nt: TGTGCCAGCAGGTCGAGTAGCGGCTCCTACAATGAGCAGTTCTTC; CDR3aa: CASRSSSGSYNEQFF
j_gene: TRBJ2-2; v_gene: TRBV19; d_gene: -; abundance: -; CDR3nt: TGTGCCAGCGCCATAGGCAGGGTGACCACCGGGGAGCTGTTTTTT; CDR3aa: CASAIGRVTTGELFF
j_gene: TRBJ1-2; v_gene: TRBV7-2; d_gene: -; abundance: -; CDR3nt: TGTGCCAGCAGCCCCCAGGGACCGGATGGCTACACCTTC; CDR3aa: CASSPQGPDGYTF
j_gene: TRBJ2-5; v_gene: TRBV7-2; d_gene: TRBD1; abundance: -; CDR3nt: TGTGCCAGCAGCCCGGGACAGGGGCTGGAGACCCAGTACTTC; CDR3aa: CASSPGQGLETQYF
j_gene: TRBJ1-2; v_gene: TRBV30; d_gene: -; abundance: few; CDR3nt: TGTGCCTGGAGTGTAGCGGCAGGGGTTGGCTACACCTTC; CDR3aa: CAWSVAAGVGYTF
j_gene: TRBJ2-1; v_gene: TRBV9; d_gene: -; abundance: once; CDR3nt: TGTGCCAGCAGCCAGGACAGTAACAATGAGCAGTTCTTC; CDR3aa: CASSQDSNNEQFF
j_gene: TRBJ2-3; v_gene: TRBV9; d_gene: -; abundance: few; CDR3nt: TGTGCCAGCAGCGTAGGTCAAGAGGATACGCAGTATTTT; CDR3aa: CASSVGQEDTQYF
j_gene: TRBJ1-1; v_gene: TRBV4-3; d_gene: -; abundance: -; CDR3nt: TGCGCCAGCAGCCAATGGGGAAATGGGGGGACTGAAGCTTTCTTT; CDR3aa: CASSQWGNGGTEAFF
j_gene: TRBJ2-7; v_gene: TRBV18; d_gene: -; abundance: -; CDR3nt: TGTGCCAGCTCAGCGGGCCACTCCTACGAGCAGTACTTC; CDR3aa: CASSAGHSYEQYF
j_gene: TRBJ1-5; v_gene: TRBV6-1; d_gene: -; abundance: -; CDR3nt: TGTGCCAGCAGGTTTGAAGGGTCAAATCAGCATTTT; CDR3aa: CASRFEGSNQHF
j_gene: TRBJ2-7; v_gene: TRBV5-4; d_gene: -; abundance: -; CDR3nt: TGTGCCAGCAGCCCGGCCGGGACGGACACCTACGAGCAGTACTTC; CDR3aa: CASSPAGTDTYEQYF
j_gene: TRBJ2-3; v_gene: TRBV29-1; d_gene: -; abundance: -; CDR3nt: TGCAGCGTTGACCTAGCCGTAGATACGCAGTATTTT; CDR3aa: CSVDLAVDTQYF
j_gene: TRBJ1-5; v_gene: TRBV30; d_gene: -; abundance: few; CDR3nt: TGTGCCTGGAGTGCGGGGGGCTCAGAGCCCCAGCATTTT; CDR3aa: CAWSAGGSEPQHF
j_gene: TRBJ1-1; v_gene: TRBV19; d_gene: -; abundance: few; CDR3nt: TGTGCCAGTAGTACCCACACAGGGACGGAAGCTTTCTTT; CDR3aa: CASSTHTGTEAFF
j_gene: TRBJ2-7; v_gene: TRBV5-6; d_gene: -; abundance: -; CDR3nt: TGTGCCAGCAGTCGAGGCCGGGACACCTACGAGCAGTACTTC; CDR3aa: CASSRGRDTYEQYF
j_gene: TRBJ2-5; v_gene: TRBV28; d_gene: TRBD1; abundance: -; CDR3nt: TGTGCCAGCAGTTCATGGACAGGGAGATCGGGAGAGACCCAGTACTTC; CDR3aa: CASSSWTGRSGETQYF
j_gene: TRBJ2-1; v_gene: TRBV27; d_gene: TRBD2; abundance: -; CDR3nt: TGTGCCAGCACTCCCCAGCGGGAGTTGTTCTTAGAGCAGTTCTTC; CDR3aa: CASTPQRELFLEQFF
j_gene: TRBJ2-7; v_gene: TRBV4-3; d_gene: TRBD2; abundance: few; CDR3nt: TGCGCCAGCAGCCGAGTAGCGGGGCTCTGGTGGGAGCAGTACTTC; CDR3aa: CASSRVAGLWWEQYF
j_gene: TRBJ1-2; v_gene: TRBV29-1; d_gene: -; abundance: -; CDR3nt: TGCAGCGTTGAAGCAGAAATTAACTATGGCTACACCTTC; CDR3aa: CSVEAEINYGYTF
j_gene: TRBJ2-5; v_gene: TRBV25-1; d_gene: TRBD2; abundance: -; CDR3nt: TGTGCCAGCAGTGAAGTGAATAGCGGGGGACAAGAGACCCAGTACTTC; CDR3aa: CASSEVNSGGQETQYF
j_gene: TRBJ2-7; v_gene: TRBV4-1; d_gene: TRBD2; abundance: -; CDR3nt: TGCGCCAGCAGCCAAGCAATTGTGTCGGGAGGGTCCTACGAGCAGTACTTC; CDR3aa: CASSQAIVSGGSYEQYF
j_gene: TRBJ2-7; v_gene: TRBV9; d_gene: TRBD2; abundance: few; CDR3nt: TGTGCCAGCAGCGTAGCCAGCGGGAGGGCCAAGGGCGAGCAGTACTTC; CDR3aa: CASSVASGRAKGEQYF
j_gene: TRBJ1-4; v_gene: TRBV29-1; d_gene: TRBD1; abundance: -; CDR3nt: TGCAGCGCCGCAGAAGGGACAGCTAATGAAAAACTGTTTTTT; CDR3aa: CSAAEGTANEKLFF
j_gene: TRBJ1-2; v_gene: TRBV7-9; d_gene: TRBD1; abundance: few; CDR3nt: TGTGCCAGCAGCTTATTCGTAGGGGGCAGTTGGAACTATGGCTACACCTTC; CDR3aa: CASSLFVGGSWNYGYTF
j_gene: TRBJ2-7; v_gene: TRBV14; d_gene: TRBD1; abundance: few; CDR3nt: TGTGCCAGCAGCCAAGATAGGGGGACAGTAACCTACGAGCAGTACTTC; CDR3aa: CASSQDRGTVTYEQYF
j_gene: TRBJ1-3; v_gene: TRBV25-1; d_gene: -; abundance: few; CDR3nt: TGTGCCAGCAAGGAGTCTGGCTCTGGAAACACCATATATTTT; CDR3aa: CASKESGSGNTIYF
j_gene: TRBJ2-7; v_gene: TRBV30; d_gene: -; abundance: few; CDR3nt: TGTGCCTGGGGCAGGGGAATGCACGAGCAGTACTTC; CDR3aa: CAWGRGMHEQYF
j_gene: TRBJ2-7; v_gene: TRBV28; d_gene: -; abundance: -; CDR3nt: TGTGCCAGCAGTTTGCGCTACGAGCAGTACTTC; CDR3aa: CASSLRYEQYF
j_gene: TRBJ2-5; v_gene: TRBV7-2; d_gene: -; abundance: -; CDR3nt: TGTGCCAGCAGCTTAGCCGGGAGTGAGACCCAGTACTTC; CDR3aa: CASSLAGSETQYF
j_gene: TRBJ2-4; v_gene: TRBV30; d_gene: -; abundance: few; CDR3nt: TGTGCCTGGGGGACCCTTATCAGGAGATCCAAAAACATTCAGTACTTC; CDR3aa: CAWGTLIRRSKNIQYF
j_gene: TRBJ2-4; v_gene: TRBV19; d_gene: -; abundance: -; CDR3nt: TGTGCCAGTAGTACACCCGAGGGGGGGAGTCGGTACTTC; CDR3aa: CASSTPEGGSRYF
j_gene: TRBJ2-5; v_gene: TRBV5-1; d_gene: TRBD1; abundance: -; CDR3nt: TGCGCCAGCAGCTTGGCCGGGACAGGGGGAGAGACCCAGTACTTC; CDR3aa: CASSLAGTGGETQYF
j_gene: TRBJ2-1; v_gene: TRBV15; d_gene: -; abundance: few; CDR3nt: TGTGCCACCAGCAGAAACTACAATGAGCAGTTCTTC; CDR3aa: CATSRNYNEQFF
j_gene: TRBJ2-4; v_gene: TRBV14; d_gene: -; abundance: -; CDR3nt: TGTGCCAGCAGCCCTGGGTTGGGAAACATTCAGTACTTC; CDR3aa: CASSPGLGNIQYF